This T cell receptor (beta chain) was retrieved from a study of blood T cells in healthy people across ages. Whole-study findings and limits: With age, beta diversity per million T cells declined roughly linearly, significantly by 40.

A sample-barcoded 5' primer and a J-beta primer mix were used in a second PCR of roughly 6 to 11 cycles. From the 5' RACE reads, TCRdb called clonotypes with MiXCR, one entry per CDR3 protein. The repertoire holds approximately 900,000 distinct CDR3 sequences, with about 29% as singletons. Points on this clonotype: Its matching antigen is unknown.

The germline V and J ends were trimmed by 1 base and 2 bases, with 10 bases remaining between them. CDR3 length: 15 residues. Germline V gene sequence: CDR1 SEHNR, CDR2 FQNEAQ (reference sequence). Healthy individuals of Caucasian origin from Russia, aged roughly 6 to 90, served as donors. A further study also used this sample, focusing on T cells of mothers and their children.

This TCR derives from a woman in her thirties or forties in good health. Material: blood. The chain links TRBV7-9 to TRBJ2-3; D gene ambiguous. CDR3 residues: CASSLEVAFTDTQYF. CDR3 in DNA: TGTGCCAGCAGCTTAGAGGTAGCTTTCACAGATACGCAGTATTTT.